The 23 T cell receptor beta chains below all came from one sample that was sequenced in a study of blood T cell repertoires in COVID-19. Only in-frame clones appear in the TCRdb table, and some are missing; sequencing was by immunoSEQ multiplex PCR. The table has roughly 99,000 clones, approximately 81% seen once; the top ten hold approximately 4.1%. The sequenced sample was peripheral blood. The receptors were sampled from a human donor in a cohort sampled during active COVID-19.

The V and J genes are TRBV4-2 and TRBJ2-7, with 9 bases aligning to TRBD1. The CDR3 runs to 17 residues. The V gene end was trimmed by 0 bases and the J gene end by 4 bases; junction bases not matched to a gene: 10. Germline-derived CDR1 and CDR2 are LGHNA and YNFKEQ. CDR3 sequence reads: CASSQESGTGSIYEQYF. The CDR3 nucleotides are TGTGCCAGCAGCCAAGAAAGTGGGACAGGGTCAATATACGAGCAGTACTTC.

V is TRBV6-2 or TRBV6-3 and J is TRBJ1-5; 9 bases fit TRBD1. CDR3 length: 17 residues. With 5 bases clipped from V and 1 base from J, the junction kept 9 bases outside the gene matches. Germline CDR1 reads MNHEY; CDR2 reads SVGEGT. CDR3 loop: CASSPRTGDPSNQPQHF. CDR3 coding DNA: TGTGCCAGCAGTCCACGGACAGGGGATCCGAGCAATCAGCCCCAGCATTTT.

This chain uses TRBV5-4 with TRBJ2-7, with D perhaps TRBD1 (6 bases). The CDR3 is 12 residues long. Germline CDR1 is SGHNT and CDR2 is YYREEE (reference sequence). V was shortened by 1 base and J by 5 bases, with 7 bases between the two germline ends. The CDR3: CASSLYRDEQYF. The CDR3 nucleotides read TGTGCCAGCAGCTTGTACAGGGACGAGCAGTACTTC. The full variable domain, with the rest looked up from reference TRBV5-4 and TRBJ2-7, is ETGVTQSPTHLIKTRGQQVTLRCSSQSGHNTVSWYQQALGQGPQFIFQYYREEENGRGNFPPRFSGLQFPNYSSELNVNALELDDSALYLCASSLYRDEQYFGPGTRLTVT.

CDR3 DNA sequence: TGTGCCAGCAGCGGACTGATTAGCAATCAGCCCCAGCATTTT. This codes for CASSGLISNQPQHF. The chain employs TRBV2 and TRBJ1-5, with D unclear. This CDR3 region has 14 residues. CDR1 and CDR2 from the germline V gene are SNHLY and FYNNEI. V lost 6 bases to trimming and J lost 0 bases, with 9 bases between them.

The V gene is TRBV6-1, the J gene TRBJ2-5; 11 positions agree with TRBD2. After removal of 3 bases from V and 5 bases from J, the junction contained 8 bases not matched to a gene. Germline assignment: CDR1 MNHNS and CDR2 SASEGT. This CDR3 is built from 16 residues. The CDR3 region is CASSDPGLAGMETQYF. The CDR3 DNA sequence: TGTGCCAGCAGTGACCCCGGACTAGCGGGTATGGAGACCCAGTACTTC.

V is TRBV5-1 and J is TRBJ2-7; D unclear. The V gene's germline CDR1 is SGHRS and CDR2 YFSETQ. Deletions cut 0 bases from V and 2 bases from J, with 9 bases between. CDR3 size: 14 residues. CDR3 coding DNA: TGCGCCAGCAGCTTGGGCCCAGGTACCTACGAGCAGTACTTC. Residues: CASSLGPGTYEQYF.

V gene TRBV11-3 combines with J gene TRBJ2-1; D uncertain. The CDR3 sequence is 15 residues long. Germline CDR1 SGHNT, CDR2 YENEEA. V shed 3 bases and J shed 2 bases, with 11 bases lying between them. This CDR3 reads CASSFGGAAYNEQFF. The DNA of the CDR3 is TGTGCCAGCAGCTTTGGCGGAGCAGCCTACAATGAGCAGTTCTTC.

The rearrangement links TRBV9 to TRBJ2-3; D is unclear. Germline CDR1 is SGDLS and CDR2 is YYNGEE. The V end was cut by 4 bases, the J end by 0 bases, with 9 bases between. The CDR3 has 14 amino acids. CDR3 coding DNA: TGTGCCAGCAGCTTCTCGCGTAGCACAGATACGCAGTATTTT. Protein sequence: CASSFSRSTDTQYF.

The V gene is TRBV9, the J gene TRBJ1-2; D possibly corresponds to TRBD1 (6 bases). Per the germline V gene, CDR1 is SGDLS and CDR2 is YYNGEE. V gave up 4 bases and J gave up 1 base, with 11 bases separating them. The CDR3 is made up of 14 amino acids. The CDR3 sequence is CASSPIQGNYGYTF. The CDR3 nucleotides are TGTGCCAGCAGCCCCATACAGGGTAACTATGGCTACACCTTC.

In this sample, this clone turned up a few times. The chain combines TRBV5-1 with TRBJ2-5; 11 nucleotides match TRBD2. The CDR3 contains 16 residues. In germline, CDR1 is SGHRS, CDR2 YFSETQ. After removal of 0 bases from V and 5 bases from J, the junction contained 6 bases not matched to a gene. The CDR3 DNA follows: TGCGCCAGCAGCTTGGGACTAGCGGGATATGGTGAGACCCAGTACTTC. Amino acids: CASSLGLAGYGETQYF.

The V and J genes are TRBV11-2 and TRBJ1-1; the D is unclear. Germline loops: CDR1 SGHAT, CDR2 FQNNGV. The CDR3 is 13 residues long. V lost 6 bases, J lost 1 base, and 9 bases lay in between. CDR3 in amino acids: CASSSQANTEAFF. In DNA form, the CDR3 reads TGTGCCAGCAGTTCGCAGGCGAACACTGAAGCTTTCTTT.

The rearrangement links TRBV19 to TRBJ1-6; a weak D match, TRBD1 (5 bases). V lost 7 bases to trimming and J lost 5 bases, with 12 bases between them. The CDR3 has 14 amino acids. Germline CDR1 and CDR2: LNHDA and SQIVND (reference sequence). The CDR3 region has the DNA TGTGCCAGTACTATGCGACAGAATAATTCACCCCTCCACTTT. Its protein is CASTMRQNNSPLHF.

The CDR3 nucleotides read TGTGCCAGCAGCTTATCCGCGCCTTCTGGGGCCAACGTCCTGACTTTC. This encodes CASSLSAPSGANVLTF. The V call is TRBV7-9, the J call TRBJ2-6; D unclear. The V end was cut by 2 bases, the J end by 1 base, with 9 bases between. Germline CDR1 SEHNR, CDR2 FQNEAQ (reference sequence). This CDR3 region has 16 residues.

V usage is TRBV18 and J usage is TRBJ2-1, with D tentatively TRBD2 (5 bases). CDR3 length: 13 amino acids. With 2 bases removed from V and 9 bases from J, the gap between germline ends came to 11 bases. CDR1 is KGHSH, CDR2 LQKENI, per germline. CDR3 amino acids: CASSPTTRTEQFF. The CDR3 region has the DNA TGTGCCAGCTCACCAACCACTAGAACTGAGCAGTTCTTC.

The chain's CDR3 is CASSLQGIMNTEAFF. The CDR3, as DNA: TGTGCCAGTTCCCTCCAGGGAATCATGAACACTGAAGCTTTCTTT. The genes are TRBV19 and TRBJ1-1; perhaps TRBD1 as D (5 bases). V lost 8 bases and J lost 0, with 16 bases in between. Looked up from germline, CDR1 is LNHDA and CDR2 is SQIVND (reference sequence). The CDR3 totals 15 residues.

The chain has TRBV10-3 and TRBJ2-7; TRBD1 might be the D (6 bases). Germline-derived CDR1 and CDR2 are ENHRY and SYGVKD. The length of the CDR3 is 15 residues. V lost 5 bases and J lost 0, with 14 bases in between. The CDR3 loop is CAISTAGTNSYEQYF. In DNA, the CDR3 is TGTGCCATCAGTACCGCCGGGACAAACTCCTACGAGCAGTACTTC.

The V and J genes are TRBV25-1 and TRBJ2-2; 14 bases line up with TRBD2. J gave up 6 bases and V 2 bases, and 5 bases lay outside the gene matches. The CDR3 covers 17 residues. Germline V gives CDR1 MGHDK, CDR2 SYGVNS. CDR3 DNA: TGTGCCAGCAGTGAAACCCTGACTAGCGGGAGGGCCGGGGAGCTGTTTTTT. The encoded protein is CASSETLTSGRAGELFF.

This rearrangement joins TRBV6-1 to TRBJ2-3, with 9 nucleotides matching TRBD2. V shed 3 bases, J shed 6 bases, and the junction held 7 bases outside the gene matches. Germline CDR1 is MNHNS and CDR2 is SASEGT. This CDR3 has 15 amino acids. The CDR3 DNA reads TGTGCCAGCAGTGAGGGTAGCGGGAGTTGGGATACGCAGTATTTT. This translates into CASSEGSGSWDTQYF.

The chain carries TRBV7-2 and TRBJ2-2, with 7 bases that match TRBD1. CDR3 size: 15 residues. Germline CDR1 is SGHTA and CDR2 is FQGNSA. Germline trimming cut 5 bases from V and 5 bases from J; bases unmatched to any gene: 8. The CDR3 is CASSDGPGGTGELFF. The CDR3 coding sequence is TGTGCCAGCAGCGACGGACCAGGGGGTACCGGGGAGCTGTTTTTT.

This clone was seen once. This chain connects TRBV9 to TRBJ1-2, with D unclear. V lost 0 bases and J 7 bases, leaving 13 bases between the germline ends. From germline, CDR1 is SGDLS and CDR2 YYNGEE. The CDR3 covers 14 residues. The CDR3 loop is CASSVDPGFGGYTF. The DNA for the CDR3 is TGTGCCAGCAGCGTAGACCCCGGTTTTGGTGGCTACACCTTC.

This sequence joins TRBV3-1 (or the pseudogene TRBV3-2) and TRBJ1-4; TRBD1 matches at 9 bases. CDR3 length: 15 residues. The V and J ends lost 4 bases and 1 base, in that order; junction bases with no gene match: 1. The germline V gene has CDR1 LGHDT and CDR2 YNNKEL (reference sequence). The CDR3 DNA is TGTGCCAGCAGCCCGGGACAGGGAACTAATGAAAAACTGTTTTTT. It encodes CASSPGQGTNEKLFF.

The CDR3 DNA follows: TGTGCCAGCAGTACTCAGGACAGCCGGAGCAATCAGCCCCAGCATTTT. It is translated as CASSTQDSRSNQPQHF. V and J are TRBV2 and TRBJ1-5; tentative D call: TRBD1 (6 bases). The CDR3 has 16 residues. The germline V gene has CDR1 SNHLY and CDR2 FYNNEI. Trimming took off 5 bases at V and 1 base at J, with 15 bases between the two ends.

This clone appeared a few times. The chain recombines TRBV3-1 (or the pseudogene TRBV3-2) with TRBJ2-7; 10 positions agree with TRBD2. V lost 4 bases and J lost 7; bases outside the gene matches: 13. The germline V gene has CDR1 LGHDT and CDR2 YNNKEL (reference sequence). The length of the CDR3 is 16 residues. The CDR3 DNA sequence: TGTGCCAGCAGCCTTGATGTCGGGACTAGCGCTAGGGAGCAGTACTTC. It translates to CASSLDVGTSAREQYF.